The rows below give T cell receptor beta chains drawn from one sample of a study of T cell repertoires in cytomegalovirus infection. What these receptors recognize is not known. Each CDR3 protein is one row after TCRdb ran MiXCR on the reads. This sample carries around 58,000 distinct CDR3 sequences, roughly a fifth of them seen once, and the ten largest clones take more than 65%. Source: CD8+ T cells from cultured PBMCs, taken from culture after CMV antigen stimulation. Receptors originate from a human donor in good health (CMV status not recorded). Some clones in this sample may be carry-over from other donors' samples. Both conserved end residues are part of each CDR3. The order of the fields is V gene, D gene, clone size, J gene, CDR3 protein, CDR3 DNA. D genes are given only for firm matches. Part of the rows lack a size; the others show once, few, many or a class for expanded clones.

TRBV7-2	NA	few	TRBJ1-5	CASSLNGGEPQHF	TGTGCCAGCAGCTTAAACGGGGGCGAGCCCCAGCATTTT
TRBV7-2	NA	NA	TRBJ2-5	CASSQYPSRGETQYF	TGTGCCAGCAGTCAATATCCTTCTCGTGGGGAGACCCAGTACTTC
TRBV7-2	NA	NA	TRBJ1-1	CASSPRGAQRQAFF	TGTGCCAGCAGCCCCCGAGGTGCACAGCGCCAAGCTTTCTTT
TRBV7-6	NA	NA	TRBJ1-5	CASSLEHRSSNQPQHF	TGTGCCAGCAGCTTAGAACACAGGTCTAGCAATCAGCCCCAGCATTTT
TRBV27	NA	few	TRBJ2-3	CASSLKYEADTQYF	TGTGCCAGCAGTTTAAAGTACGAGGCAGATACGCAGTATTTT
TRBV11-2	TRBD1	NA	TRBJ1-6	CASSSRDSHSPFHF	TGTGCCAGCAGCTCCCGGGACAGCCATTCACCCTTCCACTTT
TRBV28	TRBD1	NA	TRBJ1-5	CASSATGQGNQPQHF	TGTGCCAGCAGTGCCACGGGACAGGGCAATCAGCCCCAGCATTTT
TRBV20-1	TRBD2	NA	TRBJ2-7	CSARDYSYEQYF	TGCAGTGCCCGGGACTATTCCTACGAGCAGTACTTC
TRBV12-3/TRBV12-4	TRBD1	NA	TRBJ1-1	CASSFGTGATEAFF	TGTGCCAGCAGTTTTGGGACAGGGGCCACTGAAGCTTTCTTT
TRBV19	NA	NA	TRBJ2-1	CASSRYGNNEQFF	TGTGCCAGTAGTAGATACGGAAACAATGAGCAGTTCTTC
TRBV7-2	NA	NA	TRBJ2-7	CASSSSVLRDSYYEQYF	TGTGCCAGCAGCTCTTCAGTCCTCCGAGACAGCTACTACGAGCAGTACTTC
TRBV7-2	TRBD2	few	TRBJ2-1	CASSGGTGGPRSEQFF	TGTGCCAGCAGTGGAGGAACGGGAGGGCCCCGCAGTGAGCAGTTCTTC
TRBV7-9	NA	NA	TRBJ2-7	CASSPDYYEQYF	TGTGCCAGCAGCCCGGACTATTACGAGCAGTACTTC
TRBV4-1	NA	NA	TRBJ2-7	CASSGVLQGWSYEQYF	TGCGCCAGCAGCGGAGTTCTGCAGGGGTGGTCCTACGAGCAGTACTTC
TRBV14	NA	few	TRBJ1-2	CASSQGTGYYGYTF	TGTGCCAGCAGCCAGGGTACAGGATACTATGGCTACACCTTC
TRBV6-2/TRBV6-3	NA	few	TRBJ1-1	CASSFGDYTEAFF	TGTGCCAGCAGTTTCGGGGACTACACTGAAGCTTTCTTT
TRBV9	TRBD1	few	TRBJ2-7	CASSTEAGGSYEQYF	TGTGCCAGCAGCACGGAGGCAGGGGGCTCCTACGAGCAGTACTTC
TRBV10-3	NA	few	TRBJ1-5	CAIRGQPQHF	TGTGCCATCAGGGGACAGCCCCAGCATTTT
TRBV7-2	TRBD2	few	TRBJ2-3	CASSFHPGGAVGTDTQYF	TGTGCCAGCAGCTTCCATCCCGGGGGGGCCGTCGGCACAGATACGCAGTATTTT
TRBV6-2/TRBV6-3	TRBD1	NA	TRBJ2-1	CASSPLRDRDNLREQFF	TGTGCCAGCAGTCCCCTCCGGGACAGGGATAATCTGCGAGAGCAGTTCTTC
TRBV9	TRBD2	NA	TRBJ2-7	CASSDPSTSGGSSYEQYF	TGTGCCAGCAGCGATCCCTCGACTAGCGGGGGTAGCTCCTACGAGCAGTACTTC
TRBV2	NA	NA	TRBJ1-1	CASSEWDGTENTEAFF	TGTGCCAGCAGTGAATGGGACGGGACTGAGAACACTGAAGCTTTCTTT
TRBV14	NA	NA	TRBJ1-2	CASSQELGPGYTF	TGTGCCAGCAGCCAAGAGCTAGGGCCGGGCTACACCTTC
TRBV15	TRBD1	few	TRBJ2-7	CATSRDRGRFEQYF	TGTGCCACCAGCAGGGACAGGGGGCGGTTCGAGCAGTACTTC
TRBV7-2	TRBD2	NA	TRBJ2-7	CASSVGRVEQYF	TGTGCCAGCAGCGTGGGGAGGGTCGAGCAGTACTTC
TRBV7-2	NA	many	TRBJ2-7	CASSLGQRSYEQYF	TGTGCCAGCAGCTTAGGGCAACGATCCTACGAGCAGTACTTC
TRBV5-1	NA	NA	TRBJ1-2	CASSLASGDNYDGYTF	TGCGCCAGCAGCTTGGCTTCCGGGGACAACTACGATGGCTACACCTTC
TRBV7-9	NA	NA	TRBJ1-1	CASSSSGHVVNTEAFF	TGTGCCAGCAGCTCATCCGGGCACGTAGTGAACACTGAAGCTTTCTTT
TRBV5-5	TRBD1	few	TRBJ1-2	CASRNTQSGQGWYGYTF	TGTGCCAGCAGAAATACCCAAAGTGGACAGGGTTGGTATGGCTACACCTTC
TRBV12-3/TRBV12-4	NA	few	TRBJ2-2	CASSLFGGASGELFF	TGTGCCAGCAGTTTGTTCGGGGGCGCTAGCGGGGAGCTGTTTTTT
TRBV10-3	NA	NA	TRBJ2-3	CAISEGPGDTQYF	TGTGCCATCAGTGAGGGCCCGGGGGATACGCAGTATTTT
TRBV19	TRBD1	NA	TRBJ2-7	CASGQDETYEQYF	TGTGCCAGCGGACAGGACGAAACCTACGAGCAGTACTTC
TRBV7-2	NA	few	TRBJ2-5	CASSLQGQETQYF	TGTGCCAGCAGCTTACAGGGACAAGAGACCCAGTACTTC
TRBV7-9	TRBD1	few	TRBJ2-5	CASSLEGGGETQYF	TGTGCCAGCAGCTTAGAAGGGGGCGGTGAGACCCAGTACTTC
TRBV27	NA	NA	TRBJ2-3	CASSGAGRSTDTQYF	TGTGCCAGCAGTGGGGCGGGGCGGAGCACAGATACGCAGTATTTT
TRBV6-5	NA	NA	TRBJ2-1	CASSYTDSSSYNEQFF	TGTGCCAGCAGTTACACGGACTCCTCCTCCTACAATGAGCAGTTCTTC
TRBV7-2	TRBD2	once	TRBJ2-4	CASSSIAGGSNIQYF	TGTGCCAGCAGCTCCATAGCGGGGGGCTCAAACATTCAGTACTTC
TRBV7-9	NA	few	TRBJ2-3	CASSPILRSTDTQYF	TGTGCCAGCAGCCCCATCCTCCGGAGCACAGATACGCAGTATTTT
TRBV7-9	NA	NA	TRBJ2-7	CASSLAGGTETF	TGTGCCAGCAGCTTAGCTGGGGGGACAGAAACCTTC
TRBV18	NA	few	TRBJ2-5	CASSPPDWQKETQYF	TGTGCCAGCTCACCTCCTGACTGGCAAAAAGAGACCCAGTACTTC
TRBV7-8	NA	few	TRBJ1-4	CASSLESGDRGEKLFF	TGTGCCAGCAGCTTAGAGTCAGGGGATCGGGGTGAAAAACTGTTTTTT
TRBV7-8	NA	few	TRBJ2-7	CASSSTGPRVGQYF	TGTGCCAGCAGCTCCACGGGCCCTCGGGTTGGGCAGTACTTC
TRBV4-1	TRBD1	NA	TRBJ2-7	CASSPSRTGLSYEQYF	TGCGCCAGCAGCCCATCCCGGACAGGGCTCTCCTACGAGCAGTACTTC
TRBV28	TRBD1	few	TRBJ1-1	CASRLDRGLNTEAFF	TGTGCCAGCAGACTGGACAGGGGATTGAACACTGAAGCTTTCTTT
TRBV12-3/TRBV12-4	NA	few	TRBJ2-7	CASSEGRRTYEQYF	TGTGCCAGCAGTGAAGGACGGAGAACCTACGAGCAGTACTTC
TRBV23-1	NA	few	TRBJ1-1	CAEENTEAFF	TGCGCGGAGGAGAACACTGAAGCTTTCTTT
TRBV7-3	NA	NA	TRBJ2-1	CASSLGFSGPYNEQFF	TGTGCCAGCAGCTTAGGCTTTAGCGGACCCTACAATGAGCAGTTCTTC
TRBV12-3/TRBV12-4	NA	NA	TRBJ2-7	CASSLRVDEQYF	TGTGCCAGCAGTTTAAGGGTTGACGAGCAGTACTTC
TRBV6-5	NA	NA	TRBJ1-1	CASSSRNTEAFF	TGTGCCAGCAGTTCGCGGAACACTGAAGCTTTCTTT
TRBV6-6	TRBD2	NA	TRBJ2-3	CASSILAGGSTDTQYF	TGTGCCAGCAGTATCCTAGCGGGGGGCTCCACAGATACGCAGTATTTT
TRBV6-2/TRBV6-3	TRBD1	NA	TRBJ1-5	CASSTGGSQPQHF	TGTGCCAGCAGTACAGGGGGCTCTCAGCCCCAGCATTTT
TRBV7-6	NA	NA	TRBJ1-1	CASSRSGVAEAFF	TGTGCCAGCAGCCGGTCAGGGGTCGCTGAAGCTTTCTTT
TRBV7-2	NA	few	TRBJ2-1	CASSLPKGRNEQFF	TGTGCCAGCAGCTTACCCAAAGGGAGGAATGAGCAGTTCTTC